The entry below describes one T cell receptor (beta chain). Its target is unknown. This entry belongs to a study of human T cells and chemical hapten exposure. Looking at the study overall: In the sensitization step, 2% DPC was placed on approximately 2 cm by approximately 2 cm of upper inner arm skin. Patients, mostly women, had alopecia areata, alopecia totalis or alopecia universalis. Findings of the study overall: Alopecia was present in the donors, so their immune response may differ from healthy people's. Following DPC sensitization, TCRs present above 1 in 1000 frequency showed no change.

CDR3 length: 16 amino acids. V was shortened by 1 base and J by 2 bases, with 12 bases between the two germline ends. The germline V gene has CDR1 SEHNR and CDR2 FQNEAQ (reference sequence). TCRdb used MiXCR to reprocess the RACE reads, holding one entry per CDR3 protein. The sample lists approximately 320,000 distinct CDR3 sequences; 5.5% were seen once. The time point is: pre-sensitization, week 0. The treatment here: therapeutic diphenylcyclopropenone sensitization with weekly scalp DPC. Material: whole blood, obtained in connection with sensitization to the hapten diphenylcyclopropenone (DPC). The chain recombines TRBV7-9 with TRBJ2-1; D might be TRBD1 (6 bases). The clonotype was recovered from a woman between 18 and 29 years old with alopecia areata. Some clones in this sample may be carry-over from other donors' samples. The chain's CDR3 is CASSLVPGATYNEQFF. The CDR3 bases are TGTGCCAGCAGCTTAGTTCCAGGGGCAACCTACAATGAGCAGTTCTTC. Based on the CDR3 plus reference TRBV7-9 and TRBJ2-1, the full variable domain is DTGVSQNPRHKITKRGQNVTFRCDPISEHNRLYWYRQTLGQGPEFLTYFQNEAQLEKSRLLSDRFSAERPKGSFSTLEIQRTEQGDSAMYLCASSLVPGATYNEQFFGPGTRLTVL.